Shown below are 8 T cell receptor beta chains from a single sample sequenced in a study of blood T cell repertoires in COVID-19. Profiled with immunoSEQ multiplex PCR; TCRdb holds only in-frame clones, not every one. Here the sample spans a few hundred thousand clones, 75% to 90% being singletons. The sequenced material came from PBMCs or T cells enriched from blood (not recorded which). The receptors stem from a man younger than 45 who had recovered from COVID-19.

This rearrangement joins TRBV29-1 to TRBJ2-1; D possibly corresponds to TRBD2 (6 bases). Germline CDR1 reads SQVTM; CDR2 reads ANQGSEA. This CDR3 comprises 17 residues. Trimming removed 3 bases at V and 4 bases at J, with 22 bases between. The CDR3 spells CSVEFPTGRTPYNEQFF. CDR3 coding DNA: TGCAGCGTTGAGTTTCCTACCGGGAGAACCCCTTACAATGAGCAGTTCTTC.

The J gene is TRBJ1-5, the V gene TRBV5-1, with D perhaps matching TRBD1 (5 bases). The CDR3 covers 14 residues. The V gene's germline CDR1 is SGHRS and CDR2 YFSETQ. The germline V and J ends were trimmed by 0 bases and 1 base, with 5 bases remaining between them. The CDR3: CASSLAGSNQPQHF. In DNA form, the CDR3 reads TGCGCCAGCAGCTTGGCAGGGAGCAATCAGCCCCAGCATTTT.

The chain joins TRBV10-3 to TRBJ1-5; 7 bases agree with TRBD1. The germline gives CDR1 ENHRY, CDR2 SYGVKD. This CDR3 has 15 residues. With V trimmed by 0 bases and J by 4 bases, 3 bases remained unmatched. CDR3 sequence reads: CAISESGTENQPQHF. CDR3 bases: TGTGCCATCAGTGAGTCGGGGACAGAAAATCAGCCCCAGCATTTT.

The gene calls are TRBV19 and TRBJ1-6; D is unresolved. The CDR3 extends over 15 amino acids. Germline CDR1 LNHDA, CDR2 SQIVND (reference sequence). Trimming shortened V by 11 bases and J by 0 bases, and 14 bases separated the two germline ends. The DNA for the CDR3 is TGTGCCTCATCGGGAGGCGGCTCCTATAATTCACCCCTCCACTTT. Translating it yields CASSGGGSYNSPLHF.

The V gene is TRBV9, the J gene TRBJ2-2; D is possibly TRBD1 (6 bases). CDR1 and CDR2 from the germline V gene are SGDLS and YYNGEE. CDR3 length: 17 residues. Trimming shortened V by 0 bases and J by 5 bases, and 17 bases separated the two germline ends. The CDR3 coding sequence is TGTGCCAGCAGCGTAGCTGGACAGATCCTGGTGACCGGGGAGCTGTTTTTT. Translated: CASSVAGQILVTGELFF.

The J gene is TRBJ1-1, the V gene TRBV28; 8 bases fit TRBD1. Germline V lookup: CDR1 MDHEN, CDR2 SYDVKM. The CDR3 contains 13 residues. With V trimmed by 11 bases and J by 2 bases, 7 bases remained unmatched. Here the CDR3 DNA reads TGTGCCCTCCAGGGGGCGCCTAACACTGAAGCTTTCTTT. Its protein product is CALQGAPNTEAFF.

This chain connects TRBV28 to TRBJ2-5; D is possibly TRBD2 (6 bases). The V end lost 3 bases, the J end lost 7 bases, and 18 bases lay between the germline ends. The CDR3 has 15 residues. Germline-derived CDR1 and CDR2 are MDHEN and SYDVKM. DNA for the CDR3: TGTGCCAGCAGTTTGATAGGGACTCAACTGGGGACCCAGTACTTC. Translation gives CASSLIGTQLGTQYF.

This clone is a singleton in its sample. J is TRBJ2-3 and V is TRBV28; 12 bases fit TRBD2. The CDR3 has 16 amino acids. Germline CDR1 MDHEN, CDR2 SYDVKM. V dropped 5 bases and J dropped 3; count of bases not matched to a gene: 6. Written as DNA, the CDR3 is TGTGCCAGCAGTCCCGGACTAGCGGGGTGGACAGATACGCAGTATTTT. Protein: CASSPGLAGWTDTQYF.